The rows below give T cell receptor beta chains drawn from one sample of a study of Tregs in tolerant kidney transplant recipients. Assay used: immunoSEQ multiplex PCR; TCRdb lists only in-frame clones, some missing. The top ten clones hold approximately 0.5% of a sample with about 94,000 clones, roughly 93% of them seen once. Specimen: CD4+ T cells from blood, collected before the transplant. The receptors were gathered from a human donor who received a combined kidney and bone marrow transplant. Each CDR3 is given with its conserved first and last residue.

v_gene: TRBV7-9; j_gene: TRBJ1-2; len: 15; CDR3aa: CASSLVQGEDYGYTF
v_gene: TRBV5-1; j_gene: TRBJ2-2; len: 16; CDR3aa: CASRLPGLGNTGELFF
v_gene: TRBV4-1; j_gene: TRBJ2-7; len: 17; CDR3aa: CASSQQDLIGGSYEQYF
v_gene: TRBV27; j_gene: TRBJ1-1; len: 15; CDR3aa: CASSSVWDRETEAFF
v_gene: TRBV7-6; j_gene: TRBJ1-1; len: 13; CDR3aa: CASSQQGNTEAFF
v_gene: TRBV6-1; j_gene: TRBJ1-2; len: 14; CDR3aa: CASSPFPRLYGYTF
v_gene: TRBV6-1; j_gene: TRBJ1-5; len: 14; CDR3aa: CASSSGFVGQPQHF
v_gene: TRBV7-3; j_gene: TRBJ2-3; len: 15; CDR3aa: CASSSGLAGGDTQYF
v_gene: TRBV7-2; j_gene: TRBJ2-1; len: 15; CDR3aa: CASSQGSDARNEQFF
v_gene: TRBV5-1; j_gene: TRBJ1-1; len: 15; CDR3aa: CASSLLGGWSTEAFF
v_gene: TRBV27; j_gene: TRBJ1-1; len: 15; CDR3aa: CASSPRTEMNTEAFF
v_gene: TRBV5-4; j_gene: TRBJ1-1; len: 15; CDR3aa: CASSLAKQVNTEAFF
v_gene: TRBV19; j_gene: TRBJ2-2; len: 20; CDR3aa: CASSINRWGLAEPNTGELFF
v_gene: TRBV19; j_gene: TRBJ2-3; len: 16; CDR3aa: CASSGLAGGITDTQYF
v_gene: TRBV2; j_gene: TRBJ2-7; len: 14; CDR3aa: CASTSVRSSYEQYF
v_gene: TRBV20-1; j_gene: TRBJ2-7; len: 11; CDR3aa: CRAGQGDEQYF
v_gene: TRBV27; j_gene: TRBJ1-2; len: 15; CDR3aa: CASSPHRTGGDGYTF
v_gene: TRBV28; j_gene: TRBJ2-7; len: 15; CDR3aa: CASSSPGTGSYEQYF
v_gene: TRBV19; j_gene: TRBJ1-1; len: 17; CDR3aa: CASSSRQVSVMNTEAFF
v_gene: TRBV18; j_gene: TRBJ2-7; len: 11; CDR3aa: CASSPANEQYF
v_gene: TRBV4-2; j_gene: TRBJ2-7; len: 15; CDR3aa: CASSQDVAAAYEQYF
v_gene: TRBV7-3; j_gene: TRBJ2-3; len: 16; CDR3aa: CASSRRTSGYTDTQYF
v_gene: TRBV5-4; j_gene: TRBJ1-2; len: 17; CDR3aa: CAGSLYGTGYHKDGYTF
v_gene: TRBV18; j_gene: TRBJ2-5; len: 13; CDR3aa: CASSPRTGKAQYF
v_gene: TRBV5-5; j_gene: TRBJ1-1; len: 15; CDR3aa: CASSFSRGGNTEAFF
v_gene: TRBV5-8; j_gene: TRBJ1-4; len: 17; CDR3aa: CASSLVAGARGNEKLFF
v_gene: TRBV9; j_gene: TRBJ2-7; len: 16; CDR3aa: CASSAASGGAFYEQYF
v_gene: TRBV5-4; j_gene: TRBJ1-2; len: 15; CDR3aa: CASSLLLQGAQGYTF
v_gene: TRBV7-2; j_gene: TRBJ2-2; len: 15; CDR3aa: CASSLAGGQVGELFF